One and the same sample provided the 24 T cell receptor beta chains below, sequenced in a study of beta chain features in type 1 diabetes. Expressed TCRB transcripts were sequenced because the isolated RNA had all been reverse transcribed beforehand. TCRdb's table, derived via immunoSEQ multiplex PCR, lists solely in-frame clones and lacks some. Of under 800,000 clones in the sample, less than 20% were seen once. Sample: naive CD4+ T cells from blood. The receptors were gathered from a man between 18 and 35 years old in good health.

The chain joins TRBV7-7 to TRBJ2-1; possible D gene TRBD1, 6 bases. The germline V gene has CDR1 SSHAT and CDR2 FNYEAQ (reference sequence). The CDR3 is 15 amino acids. V lost 5 bases and J 4 bases, leaving 15 bases between the germline ends. This chain's CDR3 is CASSQAGTPYNEQFF. CDR3 sequence (DNA): TGTGCCAGCAGCCAAGCCGGGACACCATACAATGAGCAGTTCTTC. The full variable domain, completed using reference TRBV7-7 and TRBJ2-1, is GAGVSQSPRYKVTKRGQDVTLRCDPISSHATLYWYQQALGQGPEFLTYFNYEAQPDKSGLPSDRFSAERPEGSISTLTIQRTEQRDSAMYRCASSQAGTPYNEQFFGPGTRLTVL.

This clone was detected only a few times. The chain employs TRBV19 and TRBJ1-1; maybe TRBD1 (6 bases). Germline V gene sequence: CDR1 LNHDA, CDR2 SQIVND (reference sequence). CDR3 size: 13 residues. The V end was cut by 6 bases, the J end by 7 bases, with 15 bases between. As DNA, the CDR3 is TGTGCCAGTAGCCTATTGGGGACAAATGAAGCTTTCTTT. Protein sequence: CASSLLGTNEAFF.

The J gene is TRBJ2-4, the V gene TRBV29-1; D gene unclear. The germline V gene encodes CDR1 SQVTM and CDR2 ANQGSEA. V was cut by 3 bases and J by 0 bases, with 9 bases left in between. This CDR3 region has 14 residues. The CDR3 loop is CSVEHNLAKNIQYF. The CDR3 nucleotides read TGCAGCGTTGAGCATAACCTAGCCAAAAACATTCAGTACTTC. Filled out from reference TRBV29-1 and TRBJ2-4, the complete variable domain reads SAVISQKPSRDICQRGTSLTIQCQVDSQVTMMFWYRQQPGQSLTLIATANQGSEATYESGFVIDKFPISRPNLTFSTLTVSNMSPEDSSIYLCSVEHNLAKNIQYFGAGTRLSVL.

This clone was seen a few times. The chain combines TRBV9 with TRBJ1-6; TRBD1 is a possible D gene (6 bases). The V gene's germline CDR1 is SGDLS and CDR2 YYNGEE. The CDR3 length is 15 residues. The germline V and J ends were trimmed by 0 bases and 10 bases, with 14 bases remaining between them. Here the CDR3 reads CASSVGQVGGSPLHF. CDR3 DNA sequence: TGTGCCAGCAGCGTAGGACAGGTGGGGGGCTCACCCCTCCACTTT.

This clone occurred a few times. The chain recombines TRBV5-4 with TRBJ2-3, with D hard to call. The length of the CDR3 is 14 residues. V lost 2 bases, J lost 7 bases, and 14 bases lay in between. The germline CDR1 and CDR2 sequences are SGHNT and YYREEE (reference sequence). CDR3 DNA: TGTGCCAGCAGCTTTGATTACTCCGTAAATACGCAGTATTTT. Amino acids: CASSFDYSVNTQYF. The full variable domain, its missing parts supplied by reference TRBV5-4 and TRBJ2-3, is ETGVTQSPTHLIKTRGQQVTLRCSSQSGHNTVSWYQQALGQGPQFIFQYYREEENGRGNFPPRFSGLQFPNYSSELNVNALELDDSALYLCASSFDYSVNTQYFGPGTRLTVL.

The chain employs TRBV10-3 and TRBJ2-2; TRBD1 matches 8 bases. CDR3 length: 15 residues. CDR1 is ENHRY and CDR2 is SYGVKD in the germline V gene. The V gene end was trimmed by 10 bases and the J gene end by 9 bases; junction bases not matched to a gene: 16. The CDR3 bases are TGTGCCACCCTCGACCGGGACAGGCTTTTCCGGGAGCTGTTTTTT. It is translated as CATLDRDRLFRELFF.

The V and J genes are TRBV2 and TRBJ2-7; 9 bases agree with TRBD2. Trimming at V came to 6 bases and at J to 5 bases, leaving 11 bases not matched to a gene. Germline V lookup: CDR1 SNHLY, CDR2 FYNNEI. The CDR3 consists of 15 residues. Here the CDR3 DNA reads TGTGCCAGCAGCCCGACTAGCGGTCAAGGTCACGAGCAGTACTTC. Protein sequence: CASSPTSGQGHEQYF.

This clone showed up just a few times. CDR3 DNA: TGTGCCAGCAGCCAATTTTCAGGTCCGAACTATGGCTACACCTTC. Amino acid sequence: CASSQFSGPNYGYTF. This chain uses TRBV16 with TRBJ1-2; unclear D gene. Trimming cost V 1 base and J 2 bases, with 11 bases left between them. The length of the CDR3 is 15 residues. Germline lookup yields CDR1 KGHSY and CDR2 FQNENV.

The rearrangement links TRBV7-9 to TRBJ1-2; TRBD1 agrees at 9 bases. The junction had 14 bases not matched to a gene; V was cut back by 8 bases and J by 7 bases. The CDR3 contains 15 residues. CDR1 and CDR2 (germline): SEHNR, FQNEAQ (reference sequence). In nucleotides, the CDR3 is TGTGCCAGCGGGCGAGACTGGACAGGGGACGTTGGCTACACCTTC. It codes for CASGRDWTGDVGYTF.

As to this clone: One end of the junction varies from germline; a read error may be responsible. The V gene is TRBV7-7, the J gene TRBJ2-1, with 8 bases identical to TRBD2. CDR1 and CDR2 from the germline V gene are SSHAT and FNYEAQ (reference sequence). The CDR3 spans 15 residues. CDR3 sequence: CASSPRGGPGNEQFF. CDR3 in DNA: TGTGCTAGCAGCCCCCGGGGGGGGCCGGGAAATGAGCAGTTCTTC.

This clone has only a few counts. J is TRBJ2-7 and V is TRBV5-1, with 14 bases lining up with TRBD2. Per germline, CDR1 SGHRS and CDR2 YFSETQ. The CDR3 loop spans 17 amino acids. Trimming took 4 bases from V and 4 from J; bases not matched to a gene: 10. CDR3 coding DNA: TGCGCCAGCAGCGAGGGACTAGCGGGAGTTCCGGAGTACGAGCAGTACTTC. It codes for CASSEGLAGVPEYEQYF.

The chain links TRBV5-1 to TRBJ2-5; the D gene is possibly TRBD2 (6 bases). Germline CDR1 is SGHRS and CDR2 is YFSETQ. Trimming cost V 0 bases and J 3 bases, with 9 bases left between them. The CDR3 runs to 14 residues. DNA of the CDR3: TGCGCCAGCAGCTTGGGGACGGGGGAAGAGACCCAGTACTTC. Its protein product is CASSLGTGEETQYF.

This clone came up a few times. This chain links TRBV27 with TRBJ2-7, with D possibly TRBD2 on 5 matching bases. V was pared by 5 bases and J by 3 bases, with 17 bases between. The V gene's germline CDR1 is MNHEY and CDR2 SMNVEV (reference sequence). The CDR3 is 15 residues long. In DNA, the CDR3 is TGTGCCAGCAGTCCCCAAAGCTTGAGGGACTACGAGCAGTACTTC. Amino acid sequence: CASSPQSLRDYEQYF.

The chain couples TRBV28 to TRBJ2-7, with D perhaps given as TRBD1 or TRBD2 (5 bases each). CDR1 and CDR2 (germline): MDHEN, SYDVKM. The CDR3 totals 13 residues. V was trimmed by 6 bases and J by 6 bases, leaving 15 bases between them. CDR3 in DNA: TGTGCCAGCAGACCGGGACGCCTCCGCGAGCAGTACTTC. Amino acid sequence: CASRPGRLREQYF. The complete variable domain, with remaining parts taken from reference TRBV28 and TRBJ2-7, reads DVKVTQSSRYLVKRTGEKVFLECVQDMDHENMFWYRQDPGLGLRLIYFSYDVKMKEKGDIPEGYSVSREKKERFSLILESASTNQTSMYLCASRPGRLREQYFGPGTRLTVT.

The V gene is TRBV4-3, the J gene TRBJ2-7; no definite D call. The CDR3 sequence is 16 residues long. The germline V gene encodes CDR1 LGHNA and CDR2 YSLEER. The V and J ends lost 0 bases and 3 bases respectively, with 15 bases between them. CDR3 protein: CASSQDPWADRYEQYF. The CDR3 DNA reads as TGCGCCAGCAGCCAAGACCCCTGGGCGGACCGCTACGAGCAGTACTTC.

This clone was seen only a few times. The chain is built from TRBV18 and TRBJ2-7; 8 positions match TRBD1. With V trimmed by 5 bases and J by 3 bases, 9 bases remained unmatched. The germline CDR1 and CDR2 sequences are KGHSH and LQKENI. CDR3 length: 15 amino acids. CDR3 in DNA: TGTGCCAGCTCAGTGTGGGGGACAGGTCACTACGAGCAGTACTTC. This encodes CASSVWGTGHYEQYF. The complete variable domain, with remaining parts taken from reference TRBV18 and TRBJ2-7, reads NAGVMQNPRHLVRRRGQEARLRCSPMKGHSHVYWYRQLPEEGLKFMVYLQKENIIDESGMPKERFSAEFPKEGPSILRIQQVVRGDSAAYFCASSVWGTGHYEQYFGPGTRLTVT.

This chain uses TRBV27 with TRBJ1-5; no definite D call. The germline V gene encodes CDR1 MNHEY and CDR2 SMNVEV (reference sequence). This CDR3 comprises 13 residues. V was trimmed by 8 bases and J by 11 bases, leaving 19 bases between them. CDR3 coding DNA: TGTGCCAGCGGGATGCTTGGGGTATCAGCCCAGCATTTT. Encoded protein: CASGMLGVSAQHF.

The rearrangement links TRBV29-1 to TRBJ1-2, with TRBD1 matching 7 bases. The germline CDR1 and CDR2 sequences are SQVTM and ANQGSEA. V dropped 1 base and J dropped 5; count of bases not matched to a gene: 10. The CDR3 extends over 15 amino acids. The CDR3 spells CSVEGQGGFLYGYTF. The CDR3, as DNA: TGCAGCGTTGAAGGACAGGGAGGGTTTTTATATGGCTACACCTTC.

This clone has more than one count but fewer than ten. One junction end does not reproduce the germline sequence, and a read error may be involved. This chain links TRBV7-7 with TRBJ2-3; 11 bases match TRBD2. There are 15 residues in the CDR3. Germline lookup yields CDR1 SSHAT and CDR2 FNYEAQ (reference sequence). The CDR3 DNA reads as TGTGCTAGCAGCCTAGCTAGCGGGGGGAGAGATACGCAGTATTTT. Protein: CASSLASGGRDTQYF.

The table lists this clone with a count of one. A read error may be the cause here, since a much bigger clone is one base away. The J gene is TRBJ2-3, the V gene TRBV7-2; possible D gene TRBD1, 5 bases. The germline gives CDR1 SGHTA, CDR2 FQGNSA. CDR3 length: 13 amino acids. With 2 bases removed from V and 4 bases from J, the gap between germline ends came to 7 bases. CDR3 nucleotide sequence: TGTGCCAGCAGCTTAAGGGGCGCAGATACGCAGTATTTT. This sequence encodes CASSLRGADTQYF.

The rearrangement links TRBV7-8 to TRBJ1-1; 7 bases are a match to TRBD1. Germline trimming cut 5 bases from V and 1 base from J; bases unmatched to any gene: 7. From germline, CDR1 is SGHVS and CDR2 FQNEAQ. The CDR3 runs 15 residues. CDR3 nucleotide sequence: TGTGCCAGCAGCCGTTCAGGGGGGAGGAACACTGAAGCTTTCTTT. It yields the protein CASSRSGGRNTEAFF.

In this sample, this clone turned up a few times. J is TRBJ2-3 and V is TRBV4-3; 7 bases are a match to TRBD2. Germline V gene lookup returns CDR1 LGHNA and CDR2 YSLEER. J lost 4 bases, V lost 4 bases, and 8 bases had no gene match. The CDR3 covers 15 residues. The CDR3 nucleotides are TGCGCCAGCAGCCTCTTTCCGGGGGGTGCAGATACGCAGTATTTT. It is translated as CASSLFPGGADTQYF.

This clone has more than one count but fewer than ten. CDR3 in DNA: TGTGCCAGCAGCTTAGCGAACAGGGACTATGGCTACACCTTC. Translation: CASSLANRDYGYTF. J is TRBJ1-2 and V is TRBV7-8; D may be TRBD1 (6 bases). The CDR3 runs 14 residues. Germline V lookup: CDR1 SGHVS, CDR2 FQNEAQ. V lost 0 bases, J lost 3 bases, and 8 bases lay in between.

This clone was observed many times. J is TRBJ2-3 and V is TRBV7-2, with TRBD2 matching over 7 bases. The CDR3 sequence is 15 residues long. V lost 3 bases to trimming and J lost 3 bases; unmatched junction nucleotides: 6. Germline V gene sequence: CDR1 SGHTA, CDR2 FQGNSA. CDR3 nucleotides: TGTGCCAGCAGCTTTATGCGGGGGACTACAGATACGCAGTATTTT. Its translation: CASSFMRGTTDTQYF.